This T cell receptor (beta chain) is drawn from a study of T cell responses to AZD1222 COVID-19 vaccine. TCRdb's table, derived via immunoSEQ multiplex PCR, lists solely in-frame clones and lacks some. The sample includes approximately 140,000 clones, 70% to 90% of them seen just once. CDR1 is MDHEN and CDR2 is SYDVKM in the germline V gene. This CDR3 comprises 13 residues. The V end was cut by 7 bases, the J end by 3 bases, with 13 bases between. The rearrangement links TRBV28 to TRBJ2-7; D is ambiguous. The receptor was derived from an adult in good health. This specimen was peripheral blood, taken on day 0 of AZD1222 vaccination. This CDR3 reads CASTSWVNYEQYF. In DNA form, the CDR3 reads TGTGCCAGCACCTCGTGGGTAAACTACGAGCAGTACTTC.